This entry lists 12 T cell receptor beta chains sequenced from one sample in a study of T cells after yellow fever vaccination. Each CDR3 protein gets one entry after TCRdb re-called the 5' RACE reads with MiXCR. The sample has roughly 300,000 distinct CDR3 sequences, 7% to 9% seen once. The specimen was PBMCs, collected roughly 47 days after the first yellow fever vaccination. The origin of the receptors is a man aged 18 to 30 who received the YFV17D yellow fever vaccine.

J is TRBJ2-2 and V is TRBV19; the D gene is possibly TRBD2 (6 bases). Per germline, CDR1 LNHDA and CDR2 SQIVND (reference sequence). The CDR3 totals 15 residues. V lost 3 bases to trimming and J lost 4 bases, with 12 bases between them. CDR3 amino acids: CASSILGGGTGELFF. The DNA for the CDR3 is TGTGCCAGTAGTATTTTGGGGGGAGGCACCGGGGAGCTGTTTTTT.

The chain employs TRBV3-1 and TRBJ2-1; 8 nucleotides align to TRBD2. This CDR3 has 17 residues. CDR1 LGHDT and CDR2 YNNKEL come from the germline V gene (reference sequence). V was pared by 7 bases and J by 8 bases, with 19 bases of the junction left unmatched. CDR3 nucleotides: TGTGCCAGCACCCAGGGTGGGATCCGGGGGGGCTCGGATGAGCAGTTCTTC. This sequence encodes CASTQGGIRGGSDEQFF.

The V gene is TRBV7-2, the J gene TRBJ1-2, with a tentative D call TRBD1 (5 bases). V was pared by 4 bases and J by 6 bases, with 15 bases between. Germline V gives CDR1 SGHTA, CDR2 FQGNSA. The CDR3 is 14 residues long. The CDR3 sequence: CASSSLRGGNGYTF. The CDR3 DNA is TGTGCCAGCAGCTCCCTGAGGGGAGGAAATGGCTACACCTTC. Using reference TRBV7-2 and TRBJ1-2 for the parts outside the CDR3, the full variable domain is GAGVSQSPSNKVTEKGKDVELRCDPISGHTALYWYRQSLGQGLEFLIYFQGNSAPDKSGLPSDRFSAERTGGSVSTLTIQRTQQEDSAVYLCASSSLRGGNGYTFGSGTRLTVV.

This clonotype has a handful of counts. The V call is TRBV5-4, the J call TRBJ2-3, with D perhaps being TRBD1 or TRBD2 (5 bases each). The CDR3 runs to 16 residues. V was pared by 0 bases and J by 4 bases, with 15 bases between. Germline CDR1 is SGHNT and CDR2 is YYREEE (reference sequence). The CDR3 reads CASSLATGTLPDTQYF. CDR3 sequence (DNA): TGTGCCAGCAGCTTGGCCACGGGGACCCTCCCAGATACGCAGTATTTT.

Many counts were recorded for this clonotype. V and J are TRBV5-1 and TRBJ2-7; 9 positions match TRBD1. CDR3 length: 14 amino acids. Losses at the gene ends were 4 bases for V and 6 bases for J; bases not matched to a gene: 8. Germline-derived CDR1 and CDR2 are SGHRS and YFSETQ. The CDR3 DNA reads as TGCGCCAGCAGCGGGCGGACAGGGGAAGGCGAGCAGTACTTC. Amino acid sequence: CASSGRTGEGEQYF. The full variable domain, its missing parts supplied by reference TRBV5-1 and TRBJ2-7, is KAGVTQTPRYLIKTRGQQVTLSCSPISGHRSVSWYQQTPGQGLQFLFEYFSETQRNKGNFPGRFSGRQFSNSRSEMNVSTLELGDSALYLCASSGRTGEGEQYFGPGTRLTVT.

This chain links TRBV5-1 with TRBJ2-1, with D tentatively TRBD1 (6 bases). This CDR3 is built from 15 residues. Trimming took off 5 bases at V and 5 bases at J, with 17 bases between the two ends. CDR1 is SGHRS, CDR2 YFSETQ, per germline. The CDR3 DNA sequence: TGCGCCAGCAGTTTGACAGGAGAACCAAACAATGAGCAGTTCTTC. Translated, it gives CASSLTGEPNNEQFF.

This clonotype was counted between two and nine times. The rearrangement links TRBV6-2 or TRBV6-3 to TRBJ2-1; D is perhaps TRBD1 or TRBD2 (6 bases each). The CDR3 spans 15 residues. CDR1 and CDR2 (germline): MNHEY, SVGEGT. V dropped 6 bases and J dropped 4 bases, with 16 bases sitting between them. This CDR3 is CASSPGRGPYNEQFF. CDR3 coding DNA: TGTGCCAGCAGCCCCGGCCGGGGGCCTTACAATGAGCAGTTCTTC.

This rearrangement joins TRBV6-4 to TRBJ2-1; the D gene is possibly TRBD2 (5 bases). Germline V gene lookup returns CDR1 MRHNA and CDR2 SNTAGT. The V and J ends lost 0 bases and 5 bases respectively, with 17 bases between them. The CDR3 contains 17 residues. CDR3 protein: CASSDSFGRIGDNEQFF. Here the CDR3 DNA reads TGTGCCAGCAGTGACTCTTTCGGACGTATCGGGGACAATGAGCAGTTCTTC.

V and J are TRBV29-1 and TRBJ1-1, with D possibly being TRBD1 (6 bases). Germline V gene data show CDR1 as SQVTM and CDR2 as ANQGSEA. Trimming cost V 6 bases and J 8 bases, with 16 bases left between them. The CDR3 is 12 residues long. The CDR3 sequence is CSVGAGFPEAFF. For the CDR3, the DNA is TGCAGCGTGGGGGCTGGGTTTCCGGAAGCTTTCTTT. Variable domain in full (rest from reference TRBV29-1 and TRBJ1-1): SAVISQKPSRDICQRGTSLTIQCQVDSQVTMMFWYRQQPGQSLTLIATANQGSEATYESGFVIDKFPISRPNLTFSTLTVSNMSPEDSSIYLCSVGAGFPEAFFGQGTRLTVV.

The V gene is TRBV4-1, the J gene TRBJ2-2; D possibly corresponds to TRBD1 (6 bases). CDR1 and CDR2 from the germline V gene are MGHRA and YSYEKL. There are 19 residues in the CDR3. Trimming removed 3 bases at V and 0 bases at J, with 20 bases between. The CDR3: CASSHVRGGVLTNTGELFF. The CDR3 nucleotides are TGCGCCAGCAGCCACGTCAGGGGCGGCGTCCTTACGAACACCGGGGAGCTGTTTTTT.

This clonotype came up many times. J is TRBJ1-1 and V is TRBV4-2; D might be TRBD1 (5 bases). The V gene's germline CDR1 is LGHNA and CDR2 YNFKEQ. V was trimmed by 0 bases and J by 11 bases, leaving 22 bases between them. CDR3 size: 16 residues. CDR3 amino acids: CASSQDPVGGVSRAFF. The CDR3 coding sequence is TGTGCCAGCAGCCAAGACCCCGTGGGAGGGGTTTCTAGGGCTTTCTTT.

V and J are TRBV4-2 and TRBJ2-1, with TRBD1 identical over 7 bases. The V gene end was trimmed by 6 bases and the J gene end by 3 bases; junction bases not matched to a gene: 8. CDR1 LGHNA and CDR2 YNFKEQ come from the germline V gene. The CDR3 sequence is 15 residues long. The CDR3, as DNA: TGTGCCAGCAGGCCTTTCCGGGACAGCTACAATGAGCAGTTCTTC. Translation gives CASRPFRDSYNEQFF.